This T cell receptor (beta chain) was profiled in a study of shared clonotypes between healthy human individuals. On this clone: As yet, its antigen is unknown.

CD4+ cells underwent separation, giving CD45RA+ naive and CD45RA-negative memory subsets. Study results and caveats: It was anticipated that sequencing depth would influence how many clonotypes donors shared.

Sequenced by immunoSEQ multiplex PCR; TCRdb stores in-frame clones only, minus some. The sample lists under 1,100,000 clones, more than 60% occurring once. This CDR3 comprises 14 residues. Germline CDR1 and CDR2: SGHKS and YYEKEE (reference sequence). The V gene end was trimmed by 4 bases and the J gene end by 2 bases; junction bases not matched to a gene: 6. This chain joins TRBV5-5 and TRBJ2-7; 7 nucleotides line up with TRBD2. This sequence originates from a man aged 18 to 29 in good health. The sequenced sample consisted of memory CD4+ T cells sorted from blood. Subset described: CD45RA-negative fraction. This chain's CDR3 is CASSRDYFTYEQYF. The CDR3 region has the DNA TGTGCCAGCAGCCGGGACTATTTTACCTACGAGCAGTACTTC.